This TCR beta chain derives from a study of CD8+ T cells in alopecia areata (dated by TCRdb to the late 2010s). Regarding the research as a whole: Treated patients were enrolled in an open-label pilot trial of oral tofacitinib, 5 to 10 mg twice daily, for moderate-to-severe alopecia areata. Tofacitinib was administered for 6 to 18 months, and 6 months of follow-up off drug were then conducted to assess delayed response and recurrence. The study used high-throughput TCRbeta sequencing to examine T cell clonal expansion in alopecia areata, in both the C3H/HeJ mouse model and human patients. In humans, TCRbeta sequencing was performed on scalp tissue and on sorted CD4+ and CD8+ peripheral blood T cells from healthy controls and from patients with patchy or totalis/universalis alopecia areata. Patients on tofacitinib were biopsied at baseline and after 4 and 24 weeks of treatment, and several of the patients also had a later scalp biopsy. Scalp clonality was compared across normal scalp (n=4), patchy alopecia areata scalp (n=8), and alopecia totalis/universalis scalp (n=8). RNA was obtained with the PAXgene miRNA kit for fixed scalp, the miRNeasy kit for PBMCs, and the RNeasy kit for mouse skin. Amplification of TCRbeta CDR3 regions was done by immunoSEQ multiplex PCR using 35 Vbeta forward primers and 13 Jbeta reverse primers. Broader findings and caveats from the paper: Shared TCR sequences between patients were less evident than in mice, which may be partly attributable to HLA diversity in the patient population. Scalp TCR repertoire analysis is complicated because resident alphabeta T cells in normal human skin are also sequenced, whereas mouse skin is dominated by gammadelta T cells. Higher clonality and more expanded CD8+ clones were observed in lesional scalp than in normal scalp, particularly in alopecia totalis/universalis, a finding suggestive of antigenic drive.

The receptor library was made with the immunoSEQ multiplex PCR assay. For TCR sequencing, RNA was extracted from every sample and reverse transcribed into cDNA to serve as template. SuperScript III was used for first-strand cDNA synthesis, primed with a 2:1 mix of oligo-dT and random hexamers. A synthetic immune receptor repertoire was used to assess amplification bias, and residual bias was removed computationally. As for how the authors treated the data: Raw reads were preprocessed to remove errors, and CDR3 was defined according to IMGT conventions as the region from the conserved cysteine to phenylalanine. To get clonality, Shannon entropy was normalized by log2 of the number of productive unique TCRs and the result was subtracted from 1. Whether scalp clones were CD4 or CD8 was inferred by matching scalp TCRbeta sequences against CD4 and CD8 repertoires sorted from blood. TCRdb carries this immuneACCESS record with in-frame sequences only. Its versions omit some clonotypes, under half of them owing to an unresolved V gene in the studies checked, with the rest unexplained. D and trimming come from the DNA, and the V and J calls and clone size come from that table. For this sample the table gives just over 150,000 clones, of which around half were detected only once. In total, the top ten clones hold approximately 19% of the sample.

In the germline V gene, CDR1 corresponds to LGHNA and CDR2 to YSLEER. V is shortened by 0 bases, J by 6 bases, and the region joining them spans 15 bases. The CDR3 starts with the cysteine, ends with the phenylalanine, and has 15 residues. Just the 45-base CDR3 DNA is kept, in frame starting at base 1. This clone was counted between two and nine times. No antigen is known for it. No base quality values were provided; no much bigger clone lies one nucleotide off. The sample's time point label is to be understood as: baseline before oral tofacitinib. Lesional scalp punch biopsies and peripheral blood were obtained from alopecia areata patients. PBMCs were separated by density centrifugation and stained for CD3, CD4 and CD8, after which CD4+ and CD8+ T cells were sorted on a FACSAria.

The sample in question was CD8+ T cells sorted from blood, obtained at week 0. The chain employs TRBV4-3 and TRBJ2-7, with the D gene uncertain. This receptor was taken from a human donor with alopecia areata. The DNA sequence is TGCGCCAGCAGCCAAGATCGTTCTTCTGGGGTCGAGCAGTACTTC. It translates as CASSQDRSSGVEQYF.